The clone carrying this TCR beta chain came up once. These data are taken from a study of blood T cell repertoires in COVID-19. The germline V and J ends were trimmed by 4 bases and 6 bases, with 13 bases remaining between them. The CDR3 sequence is 13 residues long. Method: immunoSEQ multiplex PCR; TCRdb's copy keeps in-frame clones and lacks some. This table has about 150,000 clones, about nine tenths appearing once. Individuals aged about 18 to 90 years were recruited from 24 US areas. The receptor was derived from a middle-aged woman who had been exposed to COVID-19. This chain connects TRBV12-3 or TRBV12-4 to TRBJ2-7, with D tentatively TRBD2 (5 bases). The source material was PBMCs or T cells enriched from blood (not recorded which). In DNA, the CDR3 is TGTGCCAGCAGTTATTCCCGGGGTGGCGAGCAGTACTTC. The encoded protein is CASSYSRGGEQYF.